This T cell receptor beta chain was recorded in a study of blood T cell repertoires in COVID-19. The overall study: COVID-19 samples, acute and convalescent, were from the United States, Italy and Spain. PBMCs, B-cell-depleted T cells, or T cells were the source of the cDNA or gDNA that made up the material.

The germline V and J ends were trimmed by 4 bases and 5 bases, with 13 bases remaining between them. Germline V lookup: CDR1 SGDLS, CDR2 YYNGEE. The CDR3 contains 14 residues. In the study's own analysis: Nucleated cell number was recorded as an estimate derived from reference gene primer amplification. The assay was immunoSEQ multiplex PCR, and TCRdb's table has in-frame clones only and misses some. V and J calls and clone size are as listed in that table; D and trimming were resolved from the DNA. The sample has approximately 180,000 clones, approximately 85% seen once. This sequence joins TRBV9 and TRBJ2-1; TRBD1 is a possible D gene (6 bases). This clonotype originated in a human donor with active or convalescent COVID-19. The donor label of this sample is uncertain. Sequenced input: peripheral blood. The CDR3 protein is CASSPKGQNNEQFF. CDR3 in DNA: TGTGCCAGCAGCCCCAAAGGACAGAACAATGAGCAGTTCTTC.